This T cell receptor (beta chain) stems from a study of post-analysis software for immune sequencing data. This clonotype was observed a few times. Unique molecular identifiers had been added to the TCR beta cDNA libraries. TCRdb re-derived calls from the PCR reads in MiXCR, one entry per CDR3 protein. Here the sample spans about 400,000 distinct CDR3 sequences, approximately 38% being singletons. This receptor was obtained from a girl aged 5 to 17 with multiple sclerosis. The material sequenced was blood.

For the CDR3, the DNA is TGTGCCAGCAGCTTAGGGGCAGGAGCAAACAATGAGCAGTTCTTC. Its protein is CASSLGAGANNEQFF. The chain couples TRBV7-9 to TRBJ2-1; D ambiguous. Germline assignment: CDR1 SEHNR and CDR2 FQNEAQ (reference sequence). The V gene lost 1 base and the J gene lost 5 bases, with 12 bases spanning the gap. There are 15 residues in the CDR3.